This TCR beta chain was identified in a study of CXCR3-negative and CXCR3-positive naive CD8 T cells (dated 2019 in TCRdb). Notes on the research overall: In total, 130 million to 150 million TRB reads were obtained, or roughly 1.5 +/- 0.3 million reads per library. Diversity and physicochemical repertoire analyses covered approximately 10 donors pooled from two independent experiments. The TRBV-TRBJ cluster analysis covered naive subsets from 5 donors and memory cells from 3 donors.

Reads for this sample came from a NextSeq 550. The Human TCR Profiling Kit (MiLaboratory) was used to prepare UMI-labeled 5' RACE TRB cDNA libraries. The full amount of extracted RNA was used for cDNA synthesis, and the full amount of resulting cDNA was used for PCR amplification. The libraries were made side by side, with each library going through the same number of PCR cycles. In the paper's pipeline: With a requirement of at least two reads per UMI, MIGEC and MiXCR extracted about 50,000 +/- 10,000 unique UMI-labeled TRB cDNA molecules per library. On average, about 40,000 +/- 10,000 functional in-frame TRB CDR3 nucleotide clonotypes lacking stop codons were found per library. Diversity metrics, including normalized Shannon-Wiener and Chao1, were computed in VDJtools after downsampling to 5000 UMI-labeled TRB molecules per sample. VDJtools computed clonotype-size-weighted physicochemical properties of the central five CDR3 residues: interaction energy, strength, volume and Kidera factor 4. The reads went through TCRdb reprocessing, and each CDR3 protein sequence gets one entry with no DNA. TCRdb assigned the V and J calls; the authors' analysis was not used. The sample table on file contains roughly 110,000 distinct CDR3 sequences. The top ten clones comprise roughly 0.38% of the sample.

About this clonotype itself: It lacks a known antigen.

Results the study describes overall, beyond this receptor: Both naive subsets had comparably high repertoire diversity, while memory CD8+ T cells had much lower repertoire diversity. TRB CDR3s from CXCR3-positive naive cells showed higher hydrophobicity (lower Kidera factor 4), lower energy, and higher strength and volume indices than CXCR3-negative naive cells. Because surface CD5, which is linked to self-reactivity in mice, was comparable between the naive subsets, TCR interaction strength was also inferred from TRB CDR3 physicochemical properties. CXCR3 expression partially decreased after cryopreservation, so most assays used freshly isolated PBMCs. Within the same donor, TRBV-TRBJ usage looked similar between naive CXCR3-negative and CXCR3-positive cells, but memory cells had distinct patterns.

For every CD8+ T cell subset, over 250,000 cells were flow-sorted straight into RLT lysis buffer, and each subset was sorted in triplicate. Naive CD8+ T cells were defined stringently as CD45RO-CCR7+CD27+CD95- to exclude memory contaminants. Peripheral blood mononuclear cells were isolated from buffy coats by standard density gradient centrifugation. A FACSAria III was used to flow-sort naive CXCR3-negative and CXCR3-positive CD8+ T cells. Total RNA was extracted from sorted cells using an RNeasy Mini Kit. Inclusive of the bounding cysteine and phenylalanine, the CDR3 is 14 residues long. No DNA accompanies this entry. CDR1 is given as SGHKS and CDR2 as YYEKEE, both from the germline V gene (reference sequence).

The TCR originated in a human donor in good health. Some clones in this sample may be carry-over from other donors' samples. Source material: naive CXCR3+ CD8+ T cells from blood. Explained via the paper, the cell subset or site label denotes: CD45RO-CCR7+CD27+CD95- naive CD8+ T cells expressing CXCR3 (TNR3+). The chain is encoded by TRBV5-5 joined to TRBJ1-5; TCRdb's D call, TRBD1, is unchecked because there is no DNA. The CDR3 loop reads CASSLFPGPQPQHF. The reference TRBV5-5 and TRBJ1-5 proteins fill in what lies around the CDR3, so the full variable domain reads DAGVTQSPTHLIKTRGQQVTLRCSPISGHKSVSWYQQVLGQGPQFIFQYYEKEERGRGNFPDRFSARQFPNYSSELNVNALLLGDSALYLCASSLFPGPQPQHFGDGTRLSIL.